Presented here are 22 T cell receptor beta chains from one specimen sequenced in a study of shared clonotypes between healthy human individuals. Some clones are missing from TCRdb's copy, which holds only in-frame ones; the method was immunoSEQ multiplex PCR. The sample yields a few million clones, more than 90% seen once. Source material: naive CD4+ T cells sorted from blood. Sample subset: CD45RA+ positively selected. These receptors all stem from a man in his late teens or twenties in good health.

The chain recombines TRBV6-4 with TRBJ2-2, with D perhaps TRBD2 (5 bases). Germline V gene sequence: CDR1 MRHNA, CDR2 SNTAGT. The CDR3 extends over 13 amino acids. Trimming removed 6 bases at V and 4 bases at J, with 9 bases between. The CDR3 loop is CASRVAGTGELFF. Here the CDR3 DNA reads TGTGCCAGCAGAGTCGCGGGCACCGGGGAGCTGTTTTTT.

The chain joins TRBV7-9 to TRBJ2-7; D not certain. The germline V gene has CDR1 SEHNR and CDR2 FQNEAQ (reference sequence). The CDR3 spans 13 residues. V shed 5 bases and J shed 6 bases, with 14 bases lying between them. The CDR3 loop is CASSPFQNIEQYF. The CDR3 DNA is TGTGCCAGCAGCCCCTTCCAGAACATCGAGCAGTACTTC.

Regarding this clone: Other DNA sequences in the sample encode the same CDR3. The V and J genes are TRBV2 and TRBJ2-3; D possibly corresponds to TRBD2 (6 bases). Germline V lookup: CDR1 SNHLY, CDR2 FYNNEI. There are 12 residues in the CDR3. V was trimmed by 3 bases and J by 5 bases, leaving 6 bases between them. The CDR3 loop reads CASSEGGDTQYF. Written as DNA, the CDR3 is TGTGCCAGCAGTGAGGGAGGAGATACGCAGTATTTT.

The chain links TRBV7-9 to TRBJ1-5; no firm D call. Trimming left V 6 bases short and J 1 base short, with 7 bases between. Germline lookup yields CDR1 SEHNR and CDR2 FQNEAQ (reference sequence). The CDR3 consists of 13 residues. The DNA for the CDR3 is TGTGCCAGCAGTCGGGGAAGCAATCAGCCCCAGCATTTT. It is translated as CASSRGSNQPQHF. The whole variable domain, remainder taken from reference TRBV7-9 and TRBJ1-5, is DTGVSQNPRHKITKRGQNVTFRCDPISEHNRLYWYRQTLGQGPEFLTYFQNEAQLEKSRLLSDRFSAERPKGSFSTLEIQRTEQGDSAMYLCASSRGSNQPQHFGDGTRLSIL.

Of note for this clone: The same CDR3 is also encoded by other DNA sequences in this sample. This rearrangement joins TRBV6-6 to TRBJ2-7; D unclear. The V end was cut by 2 bases, the J end by 3 bases, with 5 bases between. The CDR3 is 12 amino acids. The germline CDR1 and CDR2 sequences are MNHNY and SVGAGI (reference sequence). CDR3 DNA: TGTGCCAGCAGTTACGCAGACTACGAGCAGTACTTC. It is translated as CASSYADYEQYF.

This chain connects TRBV30 to TRBJ2-3; TRBD2 agrees at 13 bases. The junction had 9 bases not matched to a gene; V was cut back by 0 bases and J by 0 bases. There are 19 residues in the CDR3. Germline CDR1 GTSNPN, CDR2 SVGIG (reference sequence). This CDR3 is CAWSVRRTSGRGSTDTQYF. Here the CDR3 DNA reads TGTGCCTGGAGTGTACGAAGAACTAGCGGGAGGGGAAGCACAGATACGCAGTATTTT.

The chain's CDR3 is CAWSVAGADTQYF. In nucleotides, the CDR3 is TGTGCCTGGAGTGTTGCGGGAGCCGATACGCAGTATTTT. The genes are TRBV30 and TRBJ2-3; the match to TRBD2 covers 7 bases. This CDR3 region has 13 residues. V lost 0 bases, J lost 6 bases, and 3 bases stayed unmatched. Germline CDR1 is GTSNPN and CDR2 is SVGIG (reference sequence).

The chain uses TRBV5-1 and TRBJ1-6; 7 bases map to TRBD1. This CDR3 is 17 amino acids long. After removal of 5 bases from V and 8 bases from J, the junction contained 16 bases not matched to a gene. Germline V lookup: CDR1 SGHRS, CDR2 YFSETQ. Written as DNA, the CDR3 is TGCGCCAGCAGGAATTTTCAGGGGGTATCTGGAGATTCACCCCTCCACTTT. It translates to CASRNFQGVSGDSPLHF. Full variable domain (outside the CDR3, taken from reference TRBV5-1 and TRBJ1-6): KAGVTQTPRYLIKTRGQQVTLSCSPISGHRSVSWYQQTPGQGLQFLFEYFSETQRNKGNFPGRFSGRQFSNSRSEMNVSTLELGDSALYLCASRNFQGVSGDSPLHFGNGTRLTVT.

This clone has only one observation. The V gene is TRBV18, the J gene TRBJ2-7; the D is unclear. This CDR3 comprises 15 residues. V was trimmed by 1 base and J by 6 bases, leaving 16 bases between them. CDR1 is KGHSH and CDR2 is LQKENI in the germline V gene. CDR3: CASSPLGSGITEQYF. As DNA, the CDR3 is TGTGCCAGCTCACCACTAGGTTCTGGAATCACCGAGCAGTACTTC.

This rearrangement joins TRBV30 to TRBJ2-5, with D possibly matching TRBD1 (6 bases). Germline CDR1 and CDR2: GTSNPN and SVGIG (reference sequence). CDR3 size: 13 residues. The V end was cut by 0 bases, the J end by 4 bases, with 9 bases between. CDR3 sequence: CAWSVLQGETQYF. The CDR3 bases are TGTGCCTGGAGTGTGCTACAGGGAGAGACCCAGTACTTC.

This chain uses TRBV5-1 with TRBJ2-2; D might be TRBD1 or TRBD2, each matching 6 bases. The germline gives CDR1 SGHRS, CDR2 YFSETQ. The CDR3 contains 17 residues. The V and J ends lost 3 bases and 2 bases respectively, with 17 bases between them. CDR3 coding DNA: TGCGCCAGCAGCTCCAGGGTCGGGGGCCTTAACACCGGGGAGCTGTTTTTT. Translating it yields CASSSRVGGLNTGELFF.

The chain uses TRBV7-9 and TRBJ2-7; D is possibly TRBD1 or TRBD2 (6 bases each). The V gene lost 5 bases and the J gene lost 2 bases, with 16 bases spanning the gap. Germline CDR1 is SEHNR and CDR2 is FQNEAQ (reference sequence). The CDR3 loop spans 15 amino acids. Here the CDR3 reads CASSLQLGGAYEQYF. For the CDR3, the DNA is TGTGCCAGCAGCCTACAATTGGGGGGCGCCTACGAGCAGTACTTC.

This chain links TRBV6-1 with TRBJ2-6; D call uncertain. V gave up 6 bases and J gave up 2 bases, with 11 bases separating them. Germline CDR1 reads MNHNS; CDR2 reads SASEGT. The CDR3 is made up of 15 amino acids. The chain's CDR3 is CASSYDTAGANVLTF. In DNA form, the CDR3 reads TGTGCCAGCAGCTACGACACTGCTGGGGCCAACGTCCTGACTTTC.

The chain uses TRBV19 and TRBJ2-7; 10 bases fit TRBD1. The CDR3 extends over 15 amino acids. The V gene end was trimmed by 3 bases and the J gene end by 3 bases; junction bases not matched to a gene: 5. CDR1 and CDR2 (germline): LNHDA, SQIVND (reference sequence). Written as DNA, the CDR3 is TGTGCCAGTAGTATGGACAGGGGGTCACTCTACGAGCAGTACTTC. Translated: CASSMDRGSLYEQYF.

V usage is TRBV10-2 and J usage is TRBJ2-4; possible D gene TRBD1, 6 bases. The CDR3 is 13 residues long. Germline V CDR1 and CDR2: WSHSY, SAAADI. Trimming took off 2 bases at V and 15 bases at J, with 17 bases between the two ends. The CDR3 region has the DNA TGCGCCAGCAGTGAGGGGCCGAGGGGGTTCCGGTACTTC. This encodes CASSEGPRGFRYF.

CDR3 residues: CASSTDRGLNTEAFF. CDR3 coding DNA: TGCGCCAGCAGCACCGACAGGGGGCTGAACACTGAAGCTTTCTTT. The chain couples TRBV5-1 to TRBJ1-1, with 10 bases fitting TRBD1. The CDR3 length is 15 residues. V lost 4 bases, J lost 0 bases, and 3 bases stayed unmatched. Germline V gives CDR1 SGHRS, CDR2 YFSETQ.

This clone was seen only a few times. The chain has TRBV29-1 and TRBJ2-5; 9 bases fit TRBD1. CDR1 is SQVTM and CDR2 is ANQGSEA in the germline V gene. The CDR3 has 15 amino acids. Unmatched junction bases numbered 6, after V lost 4 bases and J lost 0 bases. Written as DNA, the CDR3 is TGCAGCGTTGGCCCGGGGACAGGGAACCAAGAGACCCAGTACTTC. Its protein product is CSVGPGTGNQETQYF.

A note on this clone: The sample contains more than one DNA sequence encoding this CDR3. The gene calls are TRBV4-1 and TRBJ2-7, with TRBD1 matching over 10 bases. This CDR3 comprises 15 residues. V dropped 1 base and J dropped 4; count of bases not matched to a gene: 4. Germline CDR1 reads MGHRA; CDR2 reads YSYEKL. CDR3 sequence: CASSQAGTGVYEQYF. DNA of the CDR3: TGCGCCAGCAGCCAAGCCGGGACAGGGGTATACGAGCAGTACTTC.

The chain links TRBV6-1 to TRBJ2-7; tentatively, D is TRBD1 or TRBD2 (7 bases each). V lost 4 bases, J lost 0 bases, and 22 bases lay in between. This CDR3 spans 18 amino acids. Germline V gives CDR1 MNHNS, CDR2 SASEGT. CDR3 in amino acids: CASSGPPWGGQSSYEQYF. In nucleotides, the CDR3 is TGTGCCAGCAGTGGACCACCTTGGGGGGGACAGAGCTCCTACGAGCAGTACTTC.

The J gene is TRBJ1-1, the V gene TRBV27; TRBD1 aligns across 7 bases. CDR1 is MNHEY, CDR2 SMNVEV, per germline (reference sequence). Unmatched junction bases numbered 19, after V lost 5 bases and J lost 10 bases. This CDR3 is built from 16 residues. CDR3 DNA: TGTGCCAGCAGTCCCCGACGTGACAGGGACTATAGGGGAGCTTTCTTT. Translation: CASSPRRDRDYRGAFF.

The chain uses TRBV30 and TRBJ2-7, with 15 bases identical to TRBD2. Trimming at V came to 3 bases and at J to 7 bases, leaving 7 bases not matched to a gene. The CDR3 runs to 15 residues. Germline-derived CDR1 and CDR2 are GTSNPN and SVGIG (reference sequence). CDR3 amino acids: CAWSWTSGRAWEQYF. The CDR3 DNA reads TGTGCCTGGAGCTGGACTAGCGGGAGGGCCTGGGAGCAGTACTTC.

The CDR3 here is CASSLGTPGIDGYTF. As DNA, the CDR3 is TGTGCCAGCAGTCTCGGGACTCCGGGCATCGATGGCTACACCTTC. The chain uses TRBV6-1 and TRBJ1-2, with a possible D match to TRBD1 (5 bases). CDR3 length: 15 amino acids. Trimming left V 5 bases short and J 6 bases short, with 19 bases between. Germline V lookup: CDR1 MNHNS, CDR2 SASEGT.